One and the same sample provided the 20 T cell receptor beta chains below, sequenced in a study of shared clonotypes between healthy human individuals. TCRdb's table, derived via immunoSEQ multiplex PCR, lists solely in-frame clones and lacks some. Of about 1.5 million clones in the sample, 98% were seen once. What was sequenced was naive CD4+ T cells sorted from blood. Documented subset: CD45RA+ positively selected. All receptors come from a man aged 30 to 45 in good health.

This chain connects TRBV2 to TRBJ2-3, with 12 bases fitting TRBD2. Germline V CDR1 and CDR2: SNHLY, FYNNEI. CDR3 length equals 16 residues. J gave up 4 bases and V 6 bases, and 8 bases lay outside the gene matches. The CDR3, as DNA: TGTGCCAGCAGCGAACGACTAGCGGGAGCCTCAGATACGCAGTATTTT. Translation gives CASSERLAGASDTQYF.

The chain recombines TRBV5-8 with TRBJ2-1; 14 bases agree with TRBD2. Unmatched junction bases numbered 10, after V lost 4 bases and J lost 7 bases. The CDR3 is made up of 17 amino acids. Germline CDR1 is SGHTS and CDR2 is YDEGEE. The CDR3 coding sequence is TGTGCCAGCAGCCGTCAAGGGACTAGCGGGAGTTGGAATGAGCAGTTCTTC. Protein product: CASSRQGTSGSWNEQFF. Together with reference TRBV5-8 and TRBJ2-1, the CDR3 gives the full variable domain: EAGVTQSPTHLIKTRGQQATLRCSPISGHTSVYWYQQALGLGLQFLLWYDEGEERNRGNFPPRFSGRQFPNYSSELNVNALELEDSALYLCASSRQGTSGSWNEQFFGPGTRLTVL.

The rearrangement uses TRBV2 and TRBJ2-3, with D perhaps TRBD2 (5 bases). Germline CDR1 is SNHLY and CDR2 is FYNNEI. Between the trimmed V and J ends, which lost 9 bases and 4 bases, there was a span of 11 bases. The CDR3 runs 12 residues. CDR3 sequence (DNA): TGTGCCAGTGTCCGGGAAGCAGATACGCAGTATTTT. Encoded protein: CASVREADTQYF.

The chain is built from TRBV7-3 and TRBJ1-1, with D perhaps matching TRBD1 (5 bases). There are 16 residues in the CDR3. Germline values: CDR1 SGHTA, CDR2 FQGTGA. V was clipped by 1 base and J by 0 bases, with 12 bases between them. The CDR3 loop is CASSLRGGQLNTEAFF. The CDR3, as DNA: TGTGCCAGCAGCTTAAGGGGAGGACAATTGAACACTGAAGCTTTCTTT.

The chain joins TRBV6-5 to TRBJ1-1, with D tentatively TRBD1 (6 bases). V lost 0 bases, J lost 4 bases, and 12 bases lay in between. The CDR3 runs to 15 residues. CDR1 is MNHEY and CDR2 is SVGAGI in the germline V gene. This CDR3 is CASSYSRGALTEAFF. The CDR3 DNA is TGTGCCAGCAGTTACTCGAGGGGGGCTCTCACTGAAGCTTTCTTT.

V usage is TRBV2 and J usage is TRBJ1-2, with 12 bases lining up with TRBD1. J was trimmed by 5 bases and V by 6 bases; bases with no gene match: 10. The CDR3 extends over 16 amino acids. Germline assignment: CDR1 SNHLY and CDR2 FYNNEI. The DNA of the CDR3 is TGTGCCAGCAGCGTTTCGGGACAGGGGGCACGATATGGCTACACCTTC. Amino acids: CASSVSGQGARYGYTF.

V is TRBV2 and J is TRBJ1-5; TRBD1 matches at 11 bases. The ends lost 4 bases at V and 6 bases at J; junction bases unmatched: 5. Germline CDR1 reads SNHLY; CDR2 reads FYNNEI. The CDR3 has 15 residues. CDR3 DNA: TGTGCCAGCAGTGTTGGACAGGGGGCAGGTCAGCCCCAGCATTTT. This encodes CASSVGQGAGQPQHF.

The V call is TRBV28, the J call TRBJ2-1; D is undetermined. Trimming removed 3 bases at V and 6 bases at J, with 24 bases between. The V gene's germline CDR1 is MDHEN and CDR2 SYDVKM. The length of the CDR3 is 18 residues. CDR3 sequence (DNA): TGTGCCAGCAGTTTCGTAACAAGGATCCCCCAATTCGGCAATGAGCAGTTCTTC. This gives the protein CASSFVTRIPQFGNEQFF.

V gene TRBV30 combines with J gene TRBJ2-1; the D is unclear. V lost 0 bases to trimming and J lost 9 bases, with 6 bases between them. Germline values: CDR1 GTSNPN, CDR2 SVGIG (reference sequence). The CDR3 totals 11 residues. The CDR3 spells CAWSVLTEQFF. For the CDR3, the DNA is TGTGCCTGGAGTGTACTAACTGAGCAGTTCTTC.

This chain joins TRBV15 and TRBJ2-7; D may be TRBD1 or TRBD2 (5 bases each). Trimming took 1 base from V and 0 from J, leaving 10 bases between them. Germline CDR1 is LNHNV and CDR2 is YYDKDF (reference sequence). CDR3 length: 15 amino acids. The CDR3 loop reads CATSRAPGTSYEQYF. In DNA, the CDR3 is TGTGCCACCAGCAGAGCCCCAGGGACCTCCTACGAGCAGTACTTC. Based on the CDR3 plus reference TRBV15 and TRBJ2-7, the full variable domain is DAMVIQNPRYQVTQFGKPVTLSCSQTLNHNVMYWYQQKSSQAPKLLFHYYDKDFNNEADTPDNFQSRRPNTSFCFLDIRSPGLGDTAMYLCATSRAPGTSYEQYFGPGTRLTVT.

The chain employs TRBV2 and TRBJ2-5; 10 bases match TRBD1. The CDR3 sequence is 14 residues long. V lost 8 bases to trimming and J lost 4 bases; unmatched junction nucleotides: 7. Germline CDR1 SNHLY, CDR2 FYNNEI. The CDR3 loop reads CASGVGTGVETQYF. As DNA, the CDR3 is TGTGCCAGCGGGGTAGGGACAGGGGTAGAGACCCAGTACTTC.

Points on this clone: This CDR3 is also generated by other DNA sequences in the sample. This chain joins TRBV2 and TRBJ2-7; 8 bases line up with TRBD1. This CDR3 has 13 amino acids. Germline CDR1 SNHLY, CDR2 FYNNEI. After removal of 9 bases from V and 4 bases from J, the junction contained 8 bases not matched to a gene. In DNA form, the CDR3 reads TGTGCCAGTACCGTTCAGGGGGCTTACGAGCAGTACTTC. This sequence encodes CASTVQGAYEQYF. Filled out from reference TRBV2 and TRBJ2-7, the complete variable domain reads EPEVTQTPSHQVTQMGQEVILRCVPISNHLYFYWYRQILGQKVEFLVSFYNNEISEKSEIFDDQFSVERPDGSNFTLKIRSTKLEDSAMYFCASTVQGAYEQYFGPGTRLTVT.

The chain has TRBV5-1 and TRBJ2-2; D perhaps matches TRBD2 (6 bases). V lost 4 bases and J lost 5, with 12 bases in between. This CDR3 has 14 amino acids. CDR1 is SGHRS and CDR2 is YFSETQ in the germline V gene. CDR3 in DNA: TGCGCCAGCAGCGGGGGGAGCGAAACCGGGGAGCTGTTTTTT. Residues: CASSGGSETGELFF.

This clone has just one count. This chain joins TRBV9 and TRBJ2-7; 7 bases fit TRBD2. The V gene end was trimmed by 3 bases and the J gene end by 6 bases; junction bases not matched to a gene: 15. The CDR3 runs 16 residues. Germline assignment: CDR1 SGDLS and CDR2 YYNGEE. The CDR3 DNA follows: TGTGCCAGCAGCGCATGGGAAGCGGGAACGTCAGGCGAGCAGTACTTC. This codes for CASSAWEAGTSGEQYF. Full variable domain (outside the CDR3, taken from reference TRBV9 and TRBJ2-7): DSGVTQTPKHLITATGQRVTLRCSPRSGDLSVYWYQQSLDQGLQFLIQYYNGEERAKGNILERFSAQQFPDLHSELNLSSLELGDSALYFCASSAWEAGTSGEQYFGPGTRLTVT.

In regard to this clone: Other nucleotide sequences from this sample produce the same CDR3. The rearrangement uses TRBV7-9 and TRBJ2-7; 7 positions agree with TRBD2. CDR1 and CDR2 (germline): SEHNR, FQNEAQ (reference sequence). The CDR3 totals 15 residues. V shed 1 base and J 0 bases; nucleotides not matched to a gene: 3. CDR3 protein: CASSLGPGGSYEQYF. CDR3 in DNA: TGTGCCAGCAGCTTAGGCCCGGGAGGCTCCTACGAGCAGTACTTC.

The J gene is TRBJ1-5, the V gene TRBV5-8, with 8 bases aligning to TRBD1. The V and J ends lost 4 bases and 4 bases, in that order; junction bases with no gene match: 7. This CDR3 is 15 amino acids long. Germline V gives CDR1 SGHTS, CDR2 YDEGEE. The CDR3 DNA follows: TGTGCCAGCAGCGGGGGGACAGGCAGTAATCAGCCCCAGCATTTT. Translating it yields CASSGGTGSNQPQHF.

The V call is TRBV21-1, the J call TRBJ2-5; TRBD1 is the table's D call, not checked against the DNA. TRBV21-1 constitutes a pseudogene. CDR3 length equals 17 residues. CDR3 residues: CASSNWDRGRSRETQYF. The CDR3 region has the DNA TGTGCCAGCAGCAACTGGGACAGGGGGCGATCACGGGAGACCCAGTACTTC.

The V gene is TRBV11-2, the J gene TRBJ2-4; 9 bases agree with TRBD2. V was pared by 0 bases and J by 7 bases, with 1 base of the junction left unmatched. CDR1 is SGHAT and CDR2 is FQNNGV in the germline V gene. This CDR3 has 14 residues. The CDR3 nucleotides read TGTGCCAGCAGCTTAGACACTAGCGGGAACATTCAGTACTTC. This sequence encodes CASSLDTSGNIQYF.

CDR3 sequence (DNA): TGTGCCAGCAGCTTAATAGGGCGGAACTATGGCTACACCTTC. This gives the protein CASSLIGRNYGYTF. The chain is built from TRBV7-8 and TRBJ1-2; D is uncertain. Trimming stripped 2 bases from V and 2 bases from J, with 9 bases between. This CDR3 contains 14 residues. Germline values: CDR1 SGHVS, CDR2 FQNEAQ.

The CDR3 DNA is TGTGCCTGGCCGGACAGCTCTGGAAACACCATATATTTT. Residues: CAWPDSSGNTIYF. The V gene is TRBV30, the J gene TRBJ1-3, with D perhaps matching TRBD1 (6 bases). This CDR3 spans 13 amino acids. Per germline, CDR1 GTSNPN and CDR2 SVGIG (reference sequence). Trimming pared 5 bases from V and 0 bases from J, leaving 8 bases between.